Each of the 10 T cell receptor beta chains below was sequenced from the same sample in a study of CD8 T cells in Susac syndrome. With random hexamers, roughly 0.5 to 1 ug RNA was reverse transcribed. In TCRdb, the immunoSEQ multiplex PCR reads were re-called with MiXCR into one record per CDR3 protein. Of about 130,000 distinct CDR3 sequences listed, about 94% are singletons. The sequencing sample was made of CD8+ T cells from PBMCs. The origin of the receptors is a human donor with Susac syndrome.

The V gene is TRBV30, the J gene TRBJ1-5; D is possibly TRBD1 (5 bases). The germline CDR1 and CDR2 sequences are GTSNPN and SVGIG (reference sequence). The CDR3 is made up of 15 amino acids. V gave up 1 base and J gave up 9 bases, with 19 bases separating them. CDR3 protein: CAWSAGDRPYSPQHF. The CDR3, as DNA: TGTGCCTGGAGTGCAGGCGACAGACCTTATTCGCCCCAGCATTTT.

V is TRBV27 and J is TRBJ2-1, with 7 bases lining up with TRBD1. The CDR3 totals 14 residues. The J segment lost 4 bases and the V segment lost 4 bases, leaving 4 bases of the junction unmatched. Germline lookup yields CDR1 MNHEY and CDR2 SMNVEV (reference sequence). In nucleotides, the CDR3 is TGTGCCAGCAGTTCCGGACAGGTGTACAATGAGCAGTTCTTC. This translates into CASSSGQVYNEQFF.

This chain uses TRBV9 with TRBJ2-1, with D perhaps being TRBD1 or TRBD2 (6 bases each). The CDR3 totals 15 residues. Trimming pared 0 bases from V and 4 bases from J, leaving 11 bases between. Germline V gene lookup returns CDR1 SGDLS and CDR2 YYNGEE. The CDR3: CASSVEGGHYNEQFF. CDR3 bases: TGTGCCAGCAGCGTAGAGGGGGGCCATTACAATGAGCAGTTCTTC. The variable domain in full, completed from reference TRBV9 and TRBJ2-1, reads DSGVTQTPKHLITATGQRVTLRCSPRSGDLSVYWYQQSLDQGLQFLIQYYNGEERAKGNILERFSAQQFPDLHSELNLSSLELGDSALYFCASSVEGGHYNEQFFGPGTRLTVL.

CDR3 amino acids: CATSRYDAYNEQFF. The CDR3 bases are TGTGCCACCAGCAGATACGACGCCTACAATGAGCAGTTCTTC. V and J are TRBV15 and TRBJ2-1; D is ambiguous. Per germline, CDR1 LNHNV and CDR2 YYDKDF (reference sequence). The CDR3 spans 14 residues. V was shortened by 2 bases and J by 2 bases, with 7 bases between the two germline ends. The full variable domain, its missing parts supplied by reference TRBV15 and TRBJ2-1, is DAMVIQNPRYQVTQFGKPVTLSCSQTLNHNVMYWYQQKSSQAPKLLFHYYDKDFNNEADTPDNFQSRRPNTSFCFLDIRSPGLGDTAMYLCATSRYDAYNEQFFGPGTRLTVL.

The chain joins TRBV27 to TRBJ2-2, with 9 nucleotides matching TRBD1. CDR3 size: 16 residues. Trimming removed 5 bases from V and 6 bases from J; junction bases left unmatched: 10. Per germline, CDR1 MNHEY and CDR2 SMNVEV (reference sequence). CDR3 sequence reads: CASSPRTGVSPGELFF. CDR3 DNA sequence: TGTGCCAGCAGTCCCCGGACAGGGGTATCCCCCGGGGAGCTGTTTTTT.

The chain combines TRBV30 with TRBJ2-1; 11 positions agree with TRBD1. In germline, CDR1 is GTSNPN, CDR2 SVGIG (reference sequence). This CDR3 has 16 residues. With 4 bases clipped from V and 2 bases from J, the junction kept 7 bases outside the gene matches. This CDR3 reads CAWTPGTGGAYNEQFF. The CDR3 bases are TGTGCCTGGACCCCCGGGACAGGGGGGGCCTACAATGAGCAGTTCTTC.

This chain uses TRBV9 with TRBJ2-1; D may be TRBD2 (5 bases). Germline values: CDR1 SGDLS, CDR2 YYNGEE. Trimming removed 3 bases from V and 7 bases from J, with 8 bases in between. This CDR3 comprises 12 residues. The CDR3 DNA follows: TGTGCCAGCAGCGGACTACCTAATGAGCAGTTCTTC. Translation gives CASSGLPNEQFF.

The rearrangement uses TRBV28 and TRBJ2-3; 8 bases align to TRBD1. This CDR3 spans 16 amino acids. Germline CDR1 is MDHEN and CDR2 is SYDVKM. Unmatched junction bases numbered 9, after V lost 4 bases and J lost 3 bases. The CDR3 is CASSSPGQGATDTQYF. The CDR3 coding sequence is TGTGCCAGCAGTTCCCCCGGGCAGGGGGCGACAGATACGCAGTATTTT.

The chain couples TRBV7-8 to TRBJ1-1; D perhaps matches TRBD1 (5 bases). This CDR3 spans 16 amino acids. Deletions cut 5 bases from V and 1 base from J, with 17 bases between. From germline, CDR1 is SGHVS and CDR2 FQNEAQ. The CDR3 sequence: CASSHDSRTGNTEAFF. The DNA for the CDR3 is TGTGCCAGCAGCCATGACAGTAGGACGGGGAACACTGAAGCTTTCTTT.

The V gene is TRBV19, the J gene TRBJ2-4; TRBD1 might be the D (6 bases). The CDR3 has 16 amino acids. Germline V lookup: CDR1 LNHDA, CDR2 SQIVND (reference sequence). V was cut by 5 bases and J by 0 bases, with 14 bases left in between. CDR3 protein: CASSLLPGEAKNIQYF. CDR3 bases: TGTGCCAGTAGTCTCCTCCCAGGGGAAGCCAAAAACATTCAGTACTTC.